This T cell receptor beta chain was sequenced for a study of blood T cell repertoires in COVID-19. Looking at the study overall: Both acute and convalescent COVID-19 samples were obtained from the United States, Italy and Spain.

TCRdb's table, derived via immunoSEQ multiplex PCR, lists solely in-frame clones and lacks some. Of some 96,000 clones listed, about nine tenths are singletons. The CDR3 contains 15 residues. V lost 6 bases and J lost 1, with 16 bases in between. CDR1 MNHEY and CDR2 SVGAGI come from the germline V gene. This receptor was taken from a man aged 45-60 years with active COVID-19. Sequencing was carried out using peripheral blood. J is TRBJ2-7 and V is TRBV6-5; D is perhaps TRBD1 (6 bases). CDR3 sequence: CASRAPGTNSYEQYF. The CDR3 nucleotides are TGTGCCAGCAGGGCCCCGGGGACAAATTCCTACGAGCAGTACTTC.